These 27 T cell receptor beta chains came from one sample sequenced in a study of T cells in Graves' hyperthyroidism and ophthalmopathy (dated by TCRdb to the late 2010s). The library was obtained by multiplex PCR. Sequencing relied on an Illumina HiSeq 2000. Amplification of TCR beta CDR3 regions was carried out from RNA transcripts. A first-round RT-PCR of the TCR CDR3 used the HTBI primer set with the Qiagen OneStep RT-PCR kit. The public sequencing data were trimmed at Q25 with fastp and processed into clonotypes with MiXCR by TCRdb, which kept only in-frame beta chains. Each CDR3 protein appears once, grouped with its most common genes and DNA. A total of about 690,000 distinct CDR3 sequences appear in this sample, 17% of them only once. The ten biggest clones cover around 15% of the sample. Sample: blood. The source of these receptors is a man aged 50 to 59 with Graves' hyperthyroidism.

This clonotype was detected a few times. The rearrangement links TRBV10-3 to TRBJ1-1; D gene unclear. V was clipped by 7 bases and J by 0 bases, with 12 bases between them. This CDR3 region has 14 residues. Germline V gene data show CDR1 as ENHRY and CDR2 as SYGVKD. CDR3 protein: CAITQDTMNTEAFF. The DNA of the CDR3 is TGTGCCATCACCCAAGACACCATGAACACTGAAGCTTTCTTT.

CDR3 loop: CASTKTGTGGGYEQYF. CDR3 coding DNA: TGTGCCAGCACCAAAACGGGGACAGGGGGAGGCTACGAGCAGTACTTC. The J gene is TRBJ2-7, the V gene TRBV6-1; 11 positions match TRBD1. The germline gives CDR1 MNHNS, CDR2 SASEGT. The J segment lost 3 bases and the V segment lost 7 bases, leaving 11 bases of the junction unmatched. The CDR3 consists of 16 residues.

This clonotype has at least ten counts. This sequence joins TRBV29-1 and TRBJ2-1; TRBD1 agrees at 10 bases. J was trimmed by 4 bases and V by 0 bases; bases with no gene match: 6. CDR3 length: 16 residues. From germline, CDR1 is SQVTM and CDR2 ANQGSEA. The CDR3 DNA is TGCAGCGTTGAAGAAAGGGACAGGGGCTCTTACAATGAGCAGTTCTTC. This codes for CSVEERDRGSYNEQFF.

There are many counts of this clonotype. The CDR3 DNA reads as TGTGCCAGCAGTTACCGTGGGCGTACTGAAGCTTTCTTT. Translated: CASSYRGRTEAFF. This rearrangement joins TRBV6-1 to TRBJ1-1; D is unclear. Germline V gene lookup returns CDR1 MNHNS and CDR2 SASEGT. The germline V and J ends were trimmed by 5 bases and 5 bases, with 12 bases remaining between them. The CDR3 is 13 amino acids.

The sample holds many counts of this clonotype. The chain combines TRBV3-1 with TRBJ2-1; TRBD2 matches at 10 bases. The germline V gene has CDR1 LGHDT and CDR2 YNNKEL (reference sequence). The CDR3 runs to 14 residues. Germline trimming cut 7 bases from V and 7 bases from J; bases unmatched to any gene: 7. CDR3: CASNGAGGWNEQFF. The CDR3 nucleotides read TGTGCCAGCAACGGAGCGGGAGGGTGGAATGAGCAGTTCTTC.

In this sample, this clonotype turned up many times. The genes are TRBV11-2 and TRBJ1-2; no clear D. The CDR3 sequence is 14 residues long. V was clipped by 0 bases and J by 2 bases, with 7 bases between them. Germline loops: CDR1 SGHAT, CDR2 FQNNGV. CDR3 sequence: CASSLDHGNYGYTF. Written as DNA, the CDR3 is TGTGCCAGCAGCTTAGATCACGGAAACTATGGCTACACCTTC. Supplemented by reference TRBV11-2 and TRBJ1-2, the full variable domain reads EAGVAQSPRYKIIEKRQSVAFWCNPISGHATLYWYQQILGQGPKLLIQFQNNGVVDDSQLPKDRFSAERLKGVDSTLKIQPAKLEDSAVYLCASSLDHGNYGYTFGSGTRLTVV.

This clonotype occurred many times. The chain is built from TRBV7-8 and TRBJ1-6; no definite D call. Germline V lookup: CDR1 SGHVS, CDR2 FQNEAQ. V lost 1 base and J 7 bases, leaving 8 bases between the germline ends. This CDR3 has 14 amino acids. CDR3 region: CASSLVTENSPLHF. CDR3 nucleotide sequence: TGTGCCAGCAGCTTAGTTACAGAAAATTCACCCCTCCACTTT.

This clonotype was counted ten times or more. The J gene is TRBJ2-7, the V gene TRBV5-1; a weak D match, TRBD1 (5 bases). The germline gives CDR1 SGHRS, CDR2 YFSETQ. V was shortened by 0 bases and J by 4 bases, with 11 bases between the two germline ends. This CDR3 comprises 14 residues. The CDR3, as DNA: TGCGCCAGCAGCTTGGCCCCAGGGTGGTACGAGCAGTACTTC. It codes for CASSLAPGWYEQYF.

CDR3 nucleotide sequence: TGTGCCAGCAGTTCGCAGGGGGTAGCTAGCTATGGCTACACCTTC. Its translation is CASSSQGVASYGYTF. This chain joins TRBV28 and TRBJ1-2; 7 nucleotides match TRBD1. The junction had 9 bases not matched to a gene; V was cut back by 4 bases and J by 4 bases. The CDR3 is 15 amino acids. The V gene's germline CDR1 is MDHEN and CDR2 SYDVKM.

This clonotype has a count of ten or more. This rearrangement joins TRBV12-3 or TRBV12-4 to TRBJ2-7; tentatively, D is TRBD2 (6 bases). The length of the CDR3 is 15 residues. V was trimmed by 6 bases and J by 1 base, leaving 16 bases between them. As DNA, the CDR3 is TGTGCCAGCAGACTCCGGGACGGGGGATCCTACGAGCAGTACTTC. It specifies CASRLRDGGSYEQYF.

On this clonotype itself: It may be a read error: a sequence one base away is much more abundant. The V and J genes are TRBV5-1 and TRBJ2-1, with 11 bases lining up with TRBD2. The CDR3 is 16 residues long. Germline values: CDR1 SGHRS, CDR2 YFSETQ. The chain's CDR3 is CASSVLAGVSYNERFF. The CDR3 nucleotides are TGCGCCAGCAGCGTACTAGCGGGAGTATCCTACAATGAGCGGTTCTTC.

The V and J genes are TRBV19 and TRBJ2-5; D may be TRBD1 (5 bases). The CDR3 loop spans 14 amino acids. The germline CDR1 and CDR2 sequences are LNHDA and SQIVND (reference sequence). V shed 6 bases and J shed 4 bases, with 15 bases lying between them. Here the CDR3 DNA reads TGTGCCAGTAGGCCCCAGATCCAGGGAGAGACCCAGTACTTC. Its protein product is CASRPQIQGETQYF.

This clonotype was seen a few times. This chain connects TRBV3-1 to TRBJ2-7; 12 nucleotides agree with TRBD2. Germline-derived CDR1 and CDR2 are LGHDT and YNNKEL (reference sequence). The CDR3 runs to 16 residues. J lost 5 bases, V lost 4 bases, and 9 bases had no gene match. This chain's CDR3 is CASSLRTSGIHDEQYF. Here the CDR3 DNA reads TGTGCCAGCAGCCTAAGGACTAGCGGGATTCATGACGAGCAGTACTTC.

There are a few counts of this clonotype. The chain employs TRBV7-2 and TRBJ2-1; 8 bases match TRBD1. The CDR3 has 13 amino acids. Germline CDR1 and CDR2: SGHTA and FQGNSA. V was clipped by 5 bases and J by 8 bases; unmatched bases: 5. The DNA for the CDR3 is TGTGCCAGCAGCGTGACAGGGGACCATGAGCAGTTCTTC. It yields the protein CASSVTGDHEQFF. The full variable domain, in which reference TRBV7-2 and TRBJ2-1 provide the parts outside the CDR3, is GAGVSQSPSNKVTEKGKDVELRCDPISGHTALYWYRQSLGQGLEFLIYFQGNSAPDKSGLPSDRFSAERTGGSVSTLTIQRTQQEDSAVYLCASSVTGDHEQFFGPGTRLTVL.

There are a few counts of this clonotype. The chain recombines TRBV10-3 with TRBJ2-4, with D possibly being TRBD2 (6 bases). The CDR3 spans 15 residues. V was trimmed by 3 bases and J by 6 bases, leaving 15 bases between them. Germline V gene sequence: CDR1 ENHRY, CDR2 SYGVKD. CDR3 coding DNA: TGTGCCATCAGTGAAACCGGGAGACAAGCAAACATTCAGTACTTC. Translated: CAISETGRQANIQYF.

This clonotype was counted at least ten times. The chain couples TRBV10-3 to TRBJ1-1, with D perhaps TRBD1 (6 bases). With 3 bases removed from V and 3 bases from J, the gap between germline ends came to 17 bases. CDR1 ENHRY and CDR2 SYGVKD come from the germline V gene. The CDR3 loop spans 16 amino acids. CDR3 sequence: CAISDRGKGVHTEAFF. The CDR3 nucleotides read TGTGCCATCAGTGATAGGGGAAAGGGGGTGCACACTGAAGCTTTCTTT.

This clonotype has a count of ten or more. The V and J genes are TRBV7-8 and TRBJ2-1; D gene uncertain. Germline V gene sequence: CDR1 SGHVS, CDR2 FQNEAQ. Trimming removed 5 bases at V and 0 bases at J, with 14 bases between. The CDR3 consists of 16 residues. The CDR3 sequence is CASSLRAQSSYNEQFF. DNA of the CDR3: TGTGCCAGCAGCCTACGGGCCCAGAGCTCCTACAATGAGCAGTTCTTC.

This clonotype has more than one count but fewer than ten. This CDR3 is CASSIDPDSPSTGELFF. In DNA, the CDR3 is TGTGCCAGTAGTATAGATCCTGACAGTCCCTCCACCGGGGAGCTGTTTTTT. This chain connects TRBV19 to TRBJ2-2; possibly TRBD1 for D (5 bases). The V end lost 0 bases, the J end lost 4 bases, and 15 bases lay between the germline ends. In germline, CDR1 is LNHDA, CDR2 SQIVND (reference sequence). The length of the CDR3 is 17 residues.

The chain links TRBV14 to TRBJ2-2; D unresolved. The CDR3 is made up of 16 amino acids. From germline, CDR1 is SGHDN and CDR2 FVKESK. The germline V and J ends were trimmed by 0 bases and 3 bases, with 11 bases remaining between them. This CDR3 reads CASSQDPGFHTGELFF. For the CDR3, the DNA is TGTGCCAGCAGCCAAGATCCAGGATTTCACACCGGGGAGCTGTTTTTT. Using reference TRBV14 and TRBJ2-2 for the parts outside the CDR3, the full variable domain is EAGVTQFPSHSVIEKGQTVTLRCDPISGHDNLYWYRRVMGKEIKFLLHFVKESKQDESGMPNNRFLAERTGGTYSTLKVQPAELEDSGVYFCASSQDPGFHTGELFFGEGSRLTVL.

This clonotype was counted between two and nine times. This chain connects TRBV3-1 to TRBJ1-3; D perhaps matches TRBD1 (5 bases). The V gene's germline CDR1 is LGHDT and CDR2 YNNKEL (reference sequence). The CDR3 is 17 residues long. V was clipped by 4 bases and J by 0 bases, with 16 bases between them. The CDR3 region has the DNA TGTGCCAGCAGCCGAGAGGGACGTGGCGGCTCTGGAAACACCATATATTTT. This sequence encodes CASSREGRGGSGNTIYF.

This clonotype has ten or more counts. The chain carries TRBV28 and TRBJ2-7; D is unclear. The ends were cut back, 5 bases at V and 3 bases at J, with 5 bases in the middle. The CDR3 loop spans 11 amino acids. Germline V gene data show CDR1 as MDHEN and CDR2 as SYDVKM. The CDR3 bases are TGTGCCAGCAGTCCGTACTACGAGCAGTACTTC. Its translation is CASSPYYEQYF.

To note about this clonotype: A much larger clone is a single base away; this may be a read error. The DNA is left out, because the CDR3 cannot be placed on it with certainty; the CDR3 is given as TCRdb lists it. The chain uses TRBV29-1 and TRBJ1-1; no check of the table's D call, TRBD1, against the DNA was made. Germline V gene lookup returns CDR1 SQVTM and CDR2 ANQGSEA. The CDR3 is 13 residues long, counting both termini. CDR3: CSVGQGASTEALF.

This clonotype came up a few times. V and J are TRBV7-9 and TRBJ2-5, with 8 bases aligning to TRBD2. The J segment lost 3 bases and the V segment lost 3 bases, leaving 3 bases of the junction unmatched. The CDR3 length is 14 residues. Germline values: CDR1 SEHNR, CDR2 FQNEAQ (reference sequence). CDR3 DNA: TGTGCCAGCAGCTTTGGACTAGCAGAAGAGACCCAGTACTTC. Translating gives CASSFGLAEETQYF.

The gene calls are TRBV30 and TRBJ2-2, with D uncertain. CDR1 GTSNPN and CDR2 SVGIG come from the germline V gene (reference sequence). V was pared by 3 bases and J by 7 bases, with 12 bases between. This CDR3 region has 13 residues. In DNA form, the CDR3 reads TGTGCCTGGAGCAATAGGGTCGGCGGGGAGCTGTTTTTT. Protein product: CAWSNRVGGELFF.

This clonotype was observed at least ten times. The V call is TRBV7-3, the J call TRBJ1-1; D possibly corresponds to TRBD1 (5 bases). Germline CDR1 reads SGHTA; CDR2 reads FQGTGA. The CDR3 covers 14 residues. The ends were cut back, 2 bases at V and 5 bases at J, with 12 bases in the middle. DNA for the CDR3: TGTGCCAGCAGCTTACAAGGAGGGGTAACTGAAGCTTTCTTT. This codes for CASSLQGGVTEAFF.

This clonotype has a count of ten or more. The J gene is TRBJ1-1, the V gene TRBV19, with D maybe TRBD1 (6 bases). Germline V CDR1 and CDR2: LNHDA, SQIVND (reference sequence). The CDR3 has 15 residues. V dropped 3 bases and J dropped 5 bases, with 16 bases sitting between them. CDR3 bases: TGTGCCAGTAGTATTTATATGGGGGCCGGAACTGAAGCTTTCTTT. Translating gives CASSIYMGAGTEAFF. Drawing the rest from reference TRBV19 and TRBJ1-1, the complete variable domain is DGGITQSPKYLFRKEGQNVTLSCEQNLNHDAMYWYRQDPGQGLRLIYYSQIVNDFQKGDIAEGYSVSREKKESFPLTVTSAQKNPTAFYLCASSIYMGAGTEAFFGQGTRLTVV.

This clonotype occurred a few times. V gene TRBV7-3 combines with J gene TRBJ2-1; D remains ambiguous. The length of the CDR3 is 14 residues. V lost 3 bases to trimming and J lost 9 bases, with 15 bases between them. Germline CDR1 reads SGHTA; CDR2 reads FQGTGA. CDR3 DNA sequence: TGTGCCAGCAGCTTGATCCAAATCTCGGGTGAGCAGTTCTTC. This gives the protein CASSLIQISGEQFF.